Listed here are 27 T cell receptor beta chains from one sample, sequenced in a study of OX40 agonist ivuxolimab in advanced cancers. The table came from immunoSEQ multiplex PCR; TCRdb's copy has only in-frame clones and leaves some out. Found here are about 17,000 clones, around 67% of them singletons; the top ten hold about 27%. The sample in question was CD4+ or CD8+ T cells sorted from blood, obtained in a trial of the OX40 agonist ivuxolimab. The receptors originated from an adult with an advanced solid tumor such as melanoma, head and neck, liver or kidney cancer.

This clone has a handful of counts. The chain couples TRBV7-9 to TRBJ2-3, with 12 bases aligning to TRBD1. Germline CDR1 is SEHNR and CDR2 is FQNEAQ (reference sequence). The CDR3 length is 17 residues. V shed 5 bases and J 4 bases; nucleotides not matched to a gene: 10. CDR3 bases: TGTGCCAGCAGCCCATTACGCGGGACAGGGGGCCCAGATACGCAGTATTTT. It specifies CASSPLRGTGGPDTQYF.

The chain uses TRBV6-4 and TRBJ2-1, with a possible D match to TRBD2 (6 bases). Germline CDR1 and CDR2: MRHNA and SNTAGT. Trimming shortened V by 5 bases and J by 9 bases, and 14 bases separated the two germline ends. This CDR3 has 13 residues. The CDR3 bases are TGTGCCAGCAGTTTAGCGGTGACCGGTGAGCAGTTCTTC. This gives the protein CASSLAVTGEQFF.

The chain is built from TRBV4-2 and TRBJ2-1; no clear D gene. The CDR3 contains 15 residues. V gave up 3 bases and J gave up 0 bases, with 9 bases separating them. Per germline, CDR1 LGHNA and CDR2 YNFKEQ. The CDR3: CASSQDGASYNEQFF. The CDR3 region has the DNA TGTGCCAGCAGCCAGGACGGAGCCTCCTACAATGAGCAGTTCTTC.

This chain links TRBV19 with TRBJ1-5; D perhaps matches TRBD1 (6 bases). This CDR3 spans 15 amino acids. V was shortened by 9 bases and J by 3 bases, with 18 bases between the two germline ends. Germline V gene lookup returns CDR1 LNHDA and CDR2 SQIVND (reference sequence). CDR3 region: CASGGEDSYNQPQHF. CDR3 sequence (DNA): TGTGCCAGCGGGGGAGAGGACAGCTACAATCAGCCCCAGCATTTT.

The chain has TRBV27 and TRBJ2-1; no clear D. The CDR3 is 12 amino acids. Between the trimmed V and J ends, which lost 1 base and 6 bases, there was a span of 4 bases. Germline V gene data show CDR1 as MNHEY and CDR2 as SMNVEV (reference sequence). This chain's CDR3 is CASSLLGNEQFF. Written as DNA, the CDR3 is TGTGCCAGCAGTTTATTGGGCAATGAGCAGTTCTTC.

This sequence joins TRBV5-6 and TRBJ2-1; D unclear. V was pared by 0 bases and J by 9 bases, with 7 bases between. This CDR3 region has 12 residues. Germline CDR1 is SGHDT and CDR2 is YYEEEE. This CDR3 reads CASSLVSSEQFF. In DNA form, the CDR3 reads TGTGCCAGCAGCTTGGTGTCGAGTGAGCAGTTCTTC.

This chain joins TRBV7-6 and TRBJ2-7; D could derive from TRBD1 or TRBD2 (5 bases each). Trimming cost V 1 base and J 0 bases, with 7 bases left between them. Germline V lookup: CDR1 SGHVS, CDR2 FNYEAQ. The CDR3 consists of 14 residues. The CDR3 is CASSLGGDSYEQYF. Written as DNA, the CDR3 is TGTGCCAGCAGCTTAGGAGGGGACTCCTACGAGCAGTACTTC.

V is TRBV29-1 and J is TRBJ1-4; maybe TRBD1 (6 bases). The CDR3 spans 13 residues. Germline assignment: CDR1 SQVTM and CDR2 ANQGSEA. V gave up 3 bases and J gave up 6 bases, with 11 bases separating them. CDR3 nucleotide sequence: TGCAGCGTTGAGGGGGGCGCTTATGAAAAACTGTTTTTT. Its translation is CSVEGGAYEKLFF.

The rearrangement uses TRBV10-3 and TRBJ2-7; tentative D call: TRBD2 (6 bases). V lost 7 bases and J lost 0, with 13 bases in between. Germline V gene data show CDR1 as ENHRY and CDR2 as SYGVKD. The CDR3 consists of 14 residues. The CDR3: CAITQAGSSYEQYF. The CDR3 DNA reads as TGTGCCATCACCCAAGCGGGTAGCTCCTACGAGCAGTACTTC.

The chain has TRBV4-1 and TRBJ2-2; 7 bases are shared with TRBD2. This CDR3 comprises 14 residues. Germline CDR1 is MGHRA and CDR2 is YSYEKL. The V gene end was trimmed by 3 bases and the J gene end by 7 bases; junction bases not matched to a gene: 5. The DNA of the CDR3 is TGCGCCAGCAGCCACACACGGGAGGTCGGGGAGCTGTTTTTT. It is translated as CASSHTREVGELFF.

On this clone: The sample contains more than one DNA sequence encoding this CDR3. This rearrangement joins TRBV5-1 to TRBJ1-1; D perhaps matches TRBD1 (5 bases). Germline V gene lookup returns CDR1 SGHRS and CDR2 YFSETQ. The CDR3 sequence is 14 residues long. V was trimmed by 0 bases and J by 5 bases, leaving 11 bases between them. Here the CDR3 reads CASSLGQGTTEAFF. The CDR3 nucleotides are TGCGCCAGCAGCTTGGGGCAGGGTACGACTGAAGCTTTCTTT.

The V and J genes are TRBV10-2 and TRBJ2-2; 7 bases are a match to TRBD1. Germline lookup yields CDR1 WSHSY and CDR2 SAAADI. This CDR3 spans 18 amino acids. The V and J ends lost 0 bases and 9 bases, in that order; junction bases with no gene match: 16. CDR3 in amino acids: CASSESSRDSFLFRELFF. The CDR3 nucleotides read TGCGCCAGCAGTGAGTCAAGTCGGGACAGTTTTTTATTTAGGGAGCTGTTTTTT.

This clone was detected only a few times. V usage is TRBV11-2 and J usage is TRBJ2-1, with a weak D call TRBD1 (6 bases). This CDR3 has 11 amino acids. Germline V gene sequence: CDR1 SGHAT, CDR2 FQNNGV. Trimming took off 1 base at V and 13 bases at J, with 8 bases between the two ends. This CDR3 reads CASSLATGQFF. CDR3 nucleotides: TGTGCCAGCAGCTTAGCGACAGGACAGTTCTTC. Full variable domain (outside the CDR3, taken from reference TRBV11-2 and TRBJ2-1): EAGVAQSPRYKIIEKRQSVAFWCNPISGHATLYWYQQILGQGPKLLIQFQNNGVVDDSQLPKDRFSAERLKGVDSTLKIQPAKLEDSAVYLCASSLATGQFFGPGTRLTVL.

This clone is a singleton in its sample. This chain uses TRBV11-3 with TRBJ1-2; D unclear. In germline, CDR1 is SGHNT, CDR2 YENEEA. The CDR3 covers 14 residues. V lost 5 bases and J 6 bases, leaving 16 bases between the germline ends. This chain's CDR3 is CASSPMGERHGYTF. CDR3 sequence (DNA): TGTGCCAGCAGCCCGATGGGAGAGAGACATGGCTACACCTTC.

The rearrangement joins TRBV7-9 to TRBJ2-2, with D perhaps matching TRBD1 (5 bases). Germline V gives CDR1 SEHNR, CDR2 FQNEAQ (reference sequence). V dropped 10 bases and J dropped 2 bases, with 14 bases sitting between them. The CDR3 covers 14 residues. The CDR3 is CATRAQVNTGELFF. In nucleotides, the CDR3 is TGTGCCACCCGGGCACAGGTTAACACCGGGGAGCTGTTTTTT.

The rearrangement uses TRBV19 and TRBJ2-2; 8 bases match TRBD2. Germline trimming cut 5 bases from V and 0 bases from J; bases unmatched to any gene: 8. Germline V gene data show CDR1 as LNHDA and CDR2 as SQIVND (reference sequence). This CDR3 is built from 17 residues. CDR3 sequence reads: CASSWTSSKSNTGELFF. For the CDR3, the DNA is TGTGCCAGTAGTTGGACTAGCAGTAAATCGAACACCGGGGAGCTGTTTTTT.

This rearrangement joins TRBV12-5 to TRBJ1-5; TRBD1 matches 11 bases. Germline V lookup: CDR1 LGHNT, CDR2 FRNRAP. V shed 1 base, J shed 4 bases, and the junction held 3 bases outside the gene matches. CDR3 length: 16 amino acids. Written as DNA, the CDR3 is TGTGCTAGTGGTTTGGACCGGGACAGGGGGAATCAGCCCCAGCATTTT. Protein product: CASGLDRDRGNQPQHF.

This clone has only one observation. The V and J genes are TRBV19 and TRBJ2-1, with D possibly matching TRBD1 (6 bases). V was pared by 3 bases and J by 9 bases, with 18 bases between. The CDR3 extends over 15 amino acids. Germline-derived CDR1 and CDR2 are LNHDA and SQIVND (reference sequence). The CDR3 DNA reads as TGTGCCAGTAGTATTTGGACAGCCTCTCTCGGTGAGCAGTTCTTC. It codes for CASSIWTASLGEQFF.

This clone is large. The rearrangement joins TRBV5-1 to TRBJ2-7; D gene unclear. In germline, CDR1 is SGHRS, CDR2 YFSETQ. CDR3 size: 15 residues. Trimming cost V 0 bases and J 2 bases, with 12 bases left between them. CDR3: CASSLGSPGTYEQYF. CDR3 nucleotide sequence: TGCGCCAGCAGCTTGGGGAGCCCAGGTACCTACGAGCAGTACTTC.

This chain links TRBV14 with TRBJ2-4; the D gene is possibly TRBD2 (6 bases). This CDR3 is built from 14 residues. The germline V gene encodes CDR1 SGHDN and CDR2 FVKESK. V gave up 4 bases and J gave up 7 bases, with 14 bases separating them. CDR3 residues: CASSPYGLANIQYF. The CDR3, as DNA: TGTGCCAGCAGCCCATATGGGCTAGCGAACATTCAGTACTTC.

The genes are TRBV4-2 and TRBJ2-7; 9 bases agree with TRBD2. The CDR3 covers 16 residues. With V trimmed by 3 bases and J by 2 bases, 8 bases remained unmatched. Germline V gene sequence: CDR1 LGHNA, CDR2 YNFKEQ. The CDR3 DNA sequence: TGTGCCAGCAGCCACCTCCGGACTAGCGCGACCTACGAGCAGTACTTC. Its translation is CASSHLRTSATYEQYF.

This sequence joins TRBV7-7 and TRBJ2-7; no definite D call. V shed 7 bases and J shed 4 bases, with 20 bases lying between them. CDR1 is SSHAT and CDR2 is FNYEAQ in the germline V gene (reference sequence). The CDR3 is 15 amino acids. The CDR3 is CASNQVGQLKYEQYF. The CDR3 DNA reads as TGTGCCAGCAACCAAGTCGGGCAGCTAAAATACGAGCAGTACTTC.

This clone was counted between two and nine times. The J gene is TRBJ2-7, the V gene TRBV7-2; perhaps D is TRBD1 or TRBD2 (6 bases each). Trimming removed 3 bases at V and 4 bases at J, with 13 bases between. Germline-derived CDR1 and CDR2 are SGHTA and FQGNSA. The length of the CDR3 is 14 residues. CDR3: CASSFSTGAYEQYF. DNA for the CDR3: TGTGCCAGCAGCTTTTCTACGGGGGCTTACGAGCAGTACTTC.

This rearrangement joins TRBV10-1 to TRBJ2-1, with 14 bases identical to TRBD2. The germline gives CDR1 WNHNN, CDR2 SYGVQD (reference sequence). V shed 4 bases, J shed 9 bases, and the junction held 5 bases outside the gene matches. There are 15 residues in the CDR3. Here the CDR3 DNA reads TGCGCCAGCAGTGGCCCCGGACTAGCGGGAGGTGAGCAGTTCTTC. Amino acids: CASSGPGLAGGEQFF.

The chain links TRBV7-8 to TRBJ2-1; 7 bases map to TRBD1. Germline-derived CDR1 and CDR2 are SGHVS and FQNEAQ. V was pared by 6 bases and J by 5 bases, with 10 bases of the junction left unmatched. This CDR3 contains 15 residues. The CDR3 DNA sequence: TGTGCCAGCAGAGTACAGGGGAGCTCGGACAATGAGCAGTTCTTC. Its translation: CASRVQGSSDNEQFF.

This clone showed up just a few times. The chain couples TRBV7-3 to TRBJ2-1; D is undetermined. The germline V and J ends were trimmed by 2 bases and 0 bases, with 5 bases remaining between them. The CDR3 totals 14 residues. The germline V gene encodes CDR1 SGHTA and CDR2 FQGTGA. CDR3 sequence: CASSLEGSYNEQFF. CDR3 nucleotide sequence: TGTGCCAGCAGCTTAGAAGGCTCCTACAATGAGCAGTTCTTC.

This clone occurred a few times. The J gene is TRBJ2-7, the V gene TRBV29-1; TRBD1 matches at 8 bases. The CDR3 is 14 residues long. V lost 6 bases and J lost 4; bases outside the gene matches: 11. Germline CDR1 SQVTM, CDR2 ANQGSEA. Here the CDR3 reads CSVGQGSRSYEQYF. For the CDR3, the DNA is TGCAGCGTCGGACAGGGTAGTCGGTCTTACGAGCAGTACTTC.